This T cell receptor (beta chain) originates from a study of CD8 T cells in Susac syndrome (dated by TCRdb to about 2019). Study-level background: Repertoire sequencing was used to test whether CD8+ T cell activation and differentiation in Susac syndrome was antigen driven.

The paper as a whole reports these results and caveats: The study acknowledged that relatively few individuals were included in the TCR sequencing and HLA analysis.

V has 6 bases trimmed and J has 10 bases trimmed; junction bases matching no gene number 9. The CDR3 covers 13 residues, taking in both the cysteine and the phenylalanine. Only the CDR3 part of the read is kept: 39 bases, read in frame from the first base. From a lookup of the germline V gene, CDR1 and CDR2 are MRHNA and SNTAGT. Points on this clonotype: Its specific antigen is unknown. No much larger clone is present one base from it, and per-base qualities are unavailable.

High-throughput TCR beta sequencing profiled peripheral blood CD8+ and CD4+ T cells from healthy donors, Susac syndrome patients and multiple sclerosis patients. Healthy donors were age- and sex-matched controls. Bulk CD8+ and CD4+ T cells were purified by magnetic negative isolation, while CD8+ TEMRA cells were enriched using FACS. Blood was drawn into EDTA tubes, processed within 24 hours, and PBMCs were isolated by density gradient centrifugation. PBMCs intended for TCR sequencing were cryopreserved in liquid nitrogen and were subsequently thawed in a 37 degrees C water bath. A purity of at least 90% was achieved for sorted or isolated CD4+, CD8+ and CD8+ TEMRA cells. RNA was extracted using the RNeasy kit, and 0.5 to 1 microgram was reverse transcribed with random hexamers. The immunoSEQ multiplex PCR assay, which covers 54 Vbeta and 13 Jbeta segments, was used to amplify TCR beta CDR3 regions. Bias from PCR amplification was corrected by using a synthetic template baseline for primer optimization and for computational correction. Regarding the original processing steps: Reads were assigned to V, D and J genes according to IMGT and analyzed in immunoSEQ Analyzer, with only productive sequences retained. Clonality was calculated as one minus the Shannon entropy normalized by log2 of the number of productive unique sequences. Public and private clones were assessed among the 100 most prevalent clones of each patient and control. Susac-specific clones were defined as absent from healthy and MS cohorts, over a thousand published viral clones and other ImmuneACCESS disease sequences. TCRdb reran the public reads through fastp at Q25 and MiXCR, keeping productive beta chains. For every CDR3 protein sequence, its rows merge into one entry that carries the most common genes and DNA. These V and J calls are TCRdb output, not the study's own analysis. Recorded for this sample are 150,000 to 200,000 distinct CDR3 sequences; just under 95% of them occurred a single time. The top ten clones comprise approximately 0.14% of the sample.

What was sequenced was CD4+ T cells from PBMCs. The rearranged segments are TRBV6-4 and TRBJ2-1, and 7 junctional nucleotides match TRBD1. The sequence was obtained from a human donor in good health. The nucleotide sequence is given as TGTGCCAGCAGCCGGGACAGAAGTCGGGAGCAGTTCTTC. Its protein is CASSRDRSREQFF.